This entry lists 2 T cell receptor beta chains sequenced from one sample in a study of T cells in Graves' hyperthyroidism and ophthalmopathy. Using RNA transcripts as the source, TCR beta CDR3 regions were amplified. The HTBI primer set drove a first-round RT-PCR of the TCR CDR3. TCRdb re-called the multiplex PCR reads through MiXCR, storing one row per CDR3 protein. The sample consists of about 640,000 distinct CDR3 sequences, more than 20% of them appearing once. Sequenced: blood. The receptors come from a man between 25 and 39 years old with Graves' ophthalmopathy.

V usage is TRBV6-4 and J usage is TRBJ1-6, with D possibly matching TRBD1 (6 bases). The CDR3 totals 14 residues. CDR1 and CDR2 (germline): MRHNA, SNTAGT. Trimming shortened V by 5 bases and J by 6 bases, and 11 bases separated the two germline ends. The CDR3 protein is CASSNGQPNSPLHF. In DNA, the CDR3 is TGTGCCAGCAGTAACGGACAGCCTAATTCACCCCTCCACTTT.

This clonotype appeared many times. The chain couples TRBV15 to TRBJ2-3; TRBD2 matches at 11 bases. Germline V gene data show CDR1 as LNHNV and CDR2 as YYDKDF (reference sequence). V dropped 3 bases and J dropped 6; count of bases not matched to a gene: 11. This CDR3 contains 17 residues. CDR3 amino acids: CATSSVPTSGSFDTQYF. The CDR3 region has the DNA TGTGCCACCAGCAGTGTCCCTACTAGCGGGAGCTTCGATACGCAGTATTTT.